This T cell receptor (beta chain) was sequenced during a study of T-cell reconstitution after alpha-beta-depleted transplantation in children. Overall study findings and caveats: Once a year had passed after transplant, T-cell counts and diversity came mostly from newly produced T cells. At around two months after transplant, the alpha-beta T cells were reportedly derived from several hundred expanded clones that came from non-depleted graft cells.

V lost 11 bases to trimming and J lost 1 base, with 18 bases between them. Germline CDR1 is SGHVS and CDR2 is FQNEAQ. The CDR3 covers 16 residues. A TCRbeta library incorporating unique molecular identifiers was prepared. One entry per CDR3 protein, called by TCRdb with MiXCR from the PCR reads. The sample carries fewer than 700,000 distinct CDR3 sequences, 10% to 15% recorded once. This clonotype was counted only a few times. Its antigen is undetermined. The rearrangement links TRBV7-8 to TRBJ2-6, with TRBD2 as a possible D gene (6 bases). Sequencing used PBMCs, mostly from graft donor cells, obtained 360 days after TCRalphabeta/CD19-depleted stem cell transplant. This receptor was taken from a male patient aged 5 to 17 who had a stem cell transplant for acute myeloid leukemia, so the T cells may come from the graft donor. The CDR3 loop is CAVGGRSPSGANVLTF. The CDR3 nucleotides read TGTGCCGTAGGAGGGCGGTCCCCGTCTGGGGCCAACGTCCTGACTTTC.